One sample yielded the 14 T cell receptor beta chains listed below, sequenced in a study of blood T cell repertoires in COVID-19. Repertoires were generated with immunoSEQ multiplex PCR, while TCRdb's copy carries only in-frame clones and drops some. The repertoire holds some 130,000 clones, with less than 90% as singletons. The sequenced sample was PBMCs or T cells enriched from blood (not recorded which). Source of these receptors: a man aged 35 to 55 with acute COVID-19.

The chain joins TRBV6-2 or TRBV6-3 to TRBJ1-2; D ambiguous. Looked up from germline, CDR1 is MNHEY and CDR2 is SVGEGT. This CDR3 has 13 amino acids. The V end lost 5 bases, the J end lost 8 bases, and 15 bases lay between the germline ends. The CDR3 DNA is TGTGCCAGCAGTACCGGCAGGCTTCAGGGCTACACCTTC. Protein sequence: CASSTGRLQGYTF.

CDR3 protein: CSAEGTGSRDTQYF. The CDR3 DNA follows: TGCAGCGCCGAAGGGACAGGGAGCCGTGATACGCAGTATTTT. The chain links TRBV29-1 to TRBJ2-3; 9 bases map to TRBD1. V trimming: 7 bases; J trimming: 6 bases; junction bases outside the gene matches: 11. CDR3 length: 14 amino acids. Germline lookup yields CDR1 SQVTM and CDR2 ANQGSEA.

In its sample, this clone was seen once. The V call is TRBV19, the J call TRBJ1-1; D perhaps matches TRBD1 (5 bases). The V end lost 5 bases, the J end lost 4 bases, and 11 bases lay between the germline ends. This CDR3 has 13 amino acids. Germline V gene sequence: CDR1 LNHDA, CDR2 SQIVND (reference sequence). CDR3 DNA: TGTGCCAGTAGTTTCCAGGGCGGCACTGAAGCTTTCTTT. It is translated as CASSFQGGTEAFF.

V is TRBV11-2 and J is TRBJ1-4; D might be TRBD1 (6 bases). Trimming removed 4 bases from V and 6 bases from J, with 15 bases in between. The CDR3 contains 15 residues. From germline, CDR1 is SGHAT and CDR2 FQNNGV. The CDR3 here is CASSSLRQADEKLFF. As DNA, the CDR3 is TGTGCCAGCAGCTCCCTTAGACAGGCGGATGAAAAACTGTTTTTT.

This clone was seen a single time. The V call is TRBV9, the J call TRBJ2-6; 7 bases match TRBD1. With V trimmed by 0 bases and J by 2 bases, 17 bases remained unmatched. The CDR3 extends over 21 amino acids. Germline CDR1 and CDR2: SGDLS and YYNGEE. The CDR3: CASSVAGYTDRSKAGANVLTF. CDR3 sequence (DNA): TGTGCCAGCAGCGTAGCAGGATACACGGACAGGAGTAAGGCTGGGGCCAACGTCCTGACTTTC.

The CDR3, as DNA: TGTGCCAGCGGCGGAGGGATCAATCAGCCCCAGCATTTT. Protein sequence: CASGGGINQPQHF. V gene TRBV27 combines with J gene TRBJ1-5; the D is unclear. This CDR3 has 13 amino acids. Trimming pared 8 bases from V and 3 bases from J, leaving 11 bases between. Germline values: CDR1 MNHEY, CDR2 SMNVEV (reference sequence).

V gene TRBV5-1 combines with J gene TRBJ1-1; the D gene is possibly TRBD1 (5 bases). Trimming took 5 bases from V and 4 from J, leaving 15 bases between them. Germline CDR1 SGHRS, CDR2 YFSETQ. CDR3 size: 14 residues. CDR3 bases: TGCGCCAGCAGTCCCGCGGGGGAGGGCACTGAAGCTTTCTTT. Protein: CASSPAGEGTEAFF.

This chain connects TRBV7-2 to TRBJ1-4; the D is unclear. The CDR3 sequence is 12 residues long. Trimming cost V 2 bases and J 7 bases, with 5 bases left between them. Germline V gives CDR1 SGHTA, CDR2 FQGNSA. CDR3 protein: CASSLIGEKLFF. The CDR3 DNA reads TGTGCCAGCAGCTTAATCGGTGAAAAACTGTTTTTT.

The chain couples TRBV5-1 to TRBJ1-4; 9 bases match TRBD1. This CDR3 is 15 amino acids long. The ends lost 0 bases at V and 5 bases at J; junction bases unmatched: 2. Germline V gene sequence: CDR1 SGHRS, CDR2 YFSETQ. The CDR3 reads CASSLVGTGNEKLFF. CDR3 bases: TGCGCCAGCAGCTTGGTCGGGACAGGGAATGAAAAACTGTTTTTT.

The chain has TRBV4-2 and TRBJ2-2; tentative D call: TRBD2 (5 bases). V was shortened by 5 bases and J by 3 bases, with 13 bases between the two germline ends. The CDR3 has 15 residues. In germline, CDR1 is LGHNA, CDR2 YNFKEQ. The CDR3 nucleotides read TGTGCCAGCAGCGGTATAGCGCGAGACACCGGGGAGCTGTTTTTT. Encoded protein: CASSGIARDTGELFF.

The rearrangement uses TRBV28 and TRBJ1-5; D remains unclear. The CDR3 length is 16 residues. Germline V gives CDR1 MDHEN, CDR2 SYDVKM. V was cut by 7 bases and J by 0 bases, with 16 bases left in between. CDR3 in DNA: TGTGCCAGCAACGCAGGCCTTACCTATAGCAATCAGCCCCAGCATTTT. It specifies CASNAGLTYSNQPQHF.

This chain joins TRBV18 and TRBJ1-4; D unresolved. CDR1 is KGHSH and CDR2 is LQKENI in the germline V gene. This CDR3 comprises 15 residues. The V gene lost 6 bases and the J gene lost 7 bases, with 18 bases spanning the gap. Here the CDR3 reads CASSPMGSVGEKLFF. The CDR3 coding sequence is TGTGCCAGCTCCCCAATGGGGAGTGTAGGTGAAAAACTGTTTTTT.

The J gene is TRBJ1-4, the V gene TRBV5-1, with D uncertain. Trimming stripped 0 bases from V and 4 bases from J, with 7 bases between. This CDR3 region has 14 residues. Germline lookup yields CDR1 SGHRS and CDR2 YFSETQ. The CDR3 protein is CASSLGSLNEKLFF. CDR3 DNA sequence: TGCGCCAGCAGCTTGGGGAGTCTTAATGAAAAACTGTTTTTT.

The chain employs TRBV28 and TRBJ1-2; no clear D gene. Germline assignment: CDR1 MDHEN and CDR2 SYDVKM. This CDR3 has 13 residues. V shed 6 bases and J shed 0 bases, with 8 bases lying between them. In DNA form, the CDR3 reads TGTGCCAGCAGGTCCGGGACTAACTATGGCTACACCTTC. Translating it yields CASRSGTNYGYTF.